Sequencing of this T cell receptor beta chain was carried out in a study of T-cell reconstitution after alpha-beta-depleted transplantation in children (dated by TCRdb to the mid-2010s). Looking at the study overall: The study quantitatively tracked T-cell immune reconstitution after TCRalphabeta/CD19-depleted allogeneic hematopoietic cell transplantation in children using TCR repertoire profiling. Paper-wide results and their limitations: In some patients, the high TCRbeta diversity seen at day 60 was put down to recipient T cells and intrathymic progenitors that had survived conditioning. Over subsequent months, a decline in hyperexpanded clone frequencies was noted, and after one year, T-cell counts and TCRbeta diversity were mostly ascribed to newly produced T cells. The apparently early recovery of alphabetaT-cell counts about two months after transplant reportedly depended on only several hundred rapidly expanded clones that came from non-depleted graft cells.

The sample holds many counts of this clonotype. Its antigen remains unidentified. No base quality information exists; no much larger clone differs at one position. To prepare the library, PCR was applied. This sample was sequenced with an Illumina HiSeq 2500. TCR library preparation used molecular barcoding, with unique molecular identifiers applied to normalize quantification of the TCRbeta repertoire. TCRdb redid the processing of the public reads, applying fastp at Q25 and MiXCR, and retained in-frame beta chains. Here each entry gathers all rows of one CDR3 protein and keeps the most common genes and DNA. The sample yields approximately 490,000 distinct CDR3 sequences; approximately 10% were counted once. The top ten clones comprise 2% of the sample. Taken with the paper, the label for treatment or condition translates to: allogeneic hematopoietic cell transplantation with graft depleted of TCRalphabeta T cells and CD19 B cells. Transplant recipients were children who received TCRalphabeta/CD19-depleted allogeneic hematopoietic cell grafts.

The CDR3 has 16 amino acids, counting the end cysteine and phenylalanine. CDR3 DNA only is kept here, 48 bases in frame from base 1. CDR1 and CDR2 were assigned from the germline V gene as MNHEY and SVGAGI. V is clipped by 7 bases and J by 2 bases, and the sequence between their germline boundaries is 17 bases long. The sequenced sample was PBMCs, obtained before TCRalphabeta/CD19-depleted stem cell transplant. The source is a child between 2 and 9 years old with inherited bone marrow failure, due to receive a stem cell transplant. The chain uses TRBV6-5 and TRBJ2-2; TRBD2 could be the D gene, as 6 bases match. The CDR3 region has the sequence CASTRFSSGNTGELFF. In nucleotides, the sequence is TGTGCCAGCACCCGATTCAGTAGCGGAAACACCGGGGAGCTGTTTTTT.